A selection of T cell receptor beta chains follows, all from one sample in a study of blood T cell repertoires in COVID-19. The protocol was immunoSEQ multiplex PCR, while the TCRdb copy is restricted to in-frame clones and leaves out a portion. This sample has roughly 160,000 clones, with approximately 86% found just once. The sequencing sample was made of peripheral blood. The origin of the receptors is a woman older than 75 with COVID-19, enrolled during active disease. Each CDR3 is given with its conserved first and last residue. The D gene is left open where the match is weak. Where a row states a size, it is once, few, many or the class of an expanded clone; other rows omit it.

CDR3 DNA: TGTGCCAGCAGCTTGGGACCGGAGAAGGACTACGAGCAGTACTTC
CDR3 protein: CASSLGPEKDYEQYF
V gene: TRBV5-4
D gene: NA
J gene: TRBJ2-7
clone size: NA

CDR3 DNA: TGTGCCAGCAGCCCCGGGGGGCCCTCGGACATTCAGTACTTC
CDR3 protein: CASSPGGPSDIQYF
V gene: TRBV28
D gene: NA
J gene: TRBJ2-4
clone size: NA

CDR3 DNA: TGTGCCATCAGGGGGGACAGCCCGAGGGGAGGCTACACCTTC
CDR3 protein: CAIRGDSPRGGYTF
V gene: TRBV10-3
D gene: TRBD1
J gene: TRBJ1-2
clone size: NA

CDR3 DNA: TGTGCCAGTAGTATCGGCGGCAGATCCTACGAGCAGTACTTC
CDR3 protein: CASSIGGRSYEQYF
V gene: TRBV19
D gene: NA
J gene: TRBJ2-7
clone size: NA

CDR3 DNA: TGTGCCAGCAGGCCTCACTCAGGGTCGGGCTATGGCTACACCTTC
CDR3 protein: CASRPHSGSGYGYTF
V gene: TRBV9
D gene: NA
J gene: TRBJ1-2
clone size: NA

CDR3 DNA: TGTGCCAGCAGTCCCCCCAGCTACGAGCAGTACTTC
CDR3 protein: CASSPPSYEQYF
V gene: TRBV6-5
D gene: NA
J gene: TRBJ2-7
clone size: NA

CDR3 DNA: TGTGCCAGCAGCTTGTACCGCTCGGGGGAGCAGTACTTC
CDR3 protein: CASSLYRSGEQYF
V gene: TRBV5-5
D gene: NA
J gene: TRBJ2-7
clone size: NA

CDR3 DNA: TGTGCCAGCAGTTTACAGGGCAATCAGCCCCAGCATTTT
CDR3 protein: CASSLQGNQPQHF
V gene: TRBV28
D gene: NA
J gene: TRBJ1-5
clone size: few

CDR3 DNA: TGTGCCAGCAGCCAGGACAGGGGGCGAGGCTACACCTTC
CDR3 protein: CASSQDRGRGYTF
V gene: TRBV7-8
D gene: TRBD1
J gene: TRBJ1-2
clone size: NA

CDR3 DNA: TGTGCCAGCAGCCCAGGGGGTGAGGAGCTGTTTTTT
CDR3 protein: CASSPGGEELFF
V gene: TRBV14
D gene: TRBD1
J gene: TRBJ2-2
clone size: NA

CDR3 DNA: TGTGCCAGCAGCTTACGGGGAACCGGGGAGCTGTTTTTT
CDR3 protein: CASSLRGTGELFF
V gene: TRBV7-8
D gene: NA
J gene: TRBJ2-2
clone size: NA

CDR3 DNA: TGTGCCAGCAGTGACCACAGGGGGGCCTCCTACGAGCAGTACTTC
CDR3 protein: CASSDHRGASYEQYF
V gene: TRBV6-4
D gene: TRBD1
J gene: TRBJ2-7
clone size: NA

CDR3 DNA: TGTGCCAGCAGTCCAAGGCGGGCTAGCGGGAGCGACGGGGAGCTGTTTTTT
CDR3 protein: CASSPRRASGSDGELFF
V gene: TRBV6-6
D gene: TRBD2
J gene: TRBJ2-2
clone size: NA

CDR3 DNA: TGTGCCAGCAGCTCCCCCGGGAGCTCCTACAATGAGCAGTTCTTC
CDR3 protein: CASSSPGSSYNEQFF
V gene: TRBV9
D gene: NA
J gene: TRBJ2-1
clone size: once

CDR3 DNA: TGTGCCAGCCGTCCGTCTGACAGGGGCTATGGCTACACCTTC
CDR3 protein: CASRPSDRGYGYTF
V gene: TRBV28
D gene: TRBD1
J gene: TRBJ1-2
clone size: NA

CDR3 DNA: TGTGCCAGCTCACCGGGGACAGGGAAAGGAAACACCATATATTTT
CDR3 protein: CASSPGTGKGNTIYF
V gene: TRBV18
D gene: TRBD1
J gene: TRBJ1-3
clone size: NA

CDR3 DNA: TGTGCCAGCCAGGACAGGGGCTCTCGGGAGCAGTACTTC
CDR3 protein: CASQDRGSREQYF
V gene: TRBV3-1/TRBV3-2
D gene: TRBD1
J gene: TRBJ2-7
clone size: NA

CDR3 DNA: TGTGCCAGCAGTTACTCAGCCCAGGCTGGAAACACCATATATTTT
CDR3 protein: CASSYSAQAGNTIYF
V gene: TRBV6-5
D gene: NA
J gene: TRBJ1-3
clone size: NA

CDR3 DNA: TGTGCCAGCAGCCAGTCGACTAGCGGGAGTTTTGGCGAGCAGTACTTC
CDR3 protein: CASSQSTSGSFGEQYF
V gene: TRBV4-2
D gene: TRBD2
J gene: TRBJ2-7
clone size: NA

CDR3 DNA: TGTGCCAGCAGCCAAGGGCAACAGAGCAATCAGCCCCAGCATTTT
CDR3 protein: CASSQGQQSNQPQHF
V gene: TRBV3-1/TRBV3-2
D gene: NA
J gene: TRBJ1-5
clone size: NA

CDR3 DNA: TGTGCCAGCAGCCAAGCTCCTCGACAAAGTAGCTACACCTTC
CDR3 protein: CASSQAPRQSSYTF
V gene: TRBV14
D gene: NA
J gene: TRBJ1-2
clone size: NA

CDR3 DNA: TGTGCCAGCAGCGATAGCGGGAGAGAGTACAATGAGCAGTTCTTC
CDR3 protein: CASSDSGREYNEQFF
V gene: TRBV9
D gene: TRBD2
J gene: TRBJ2-1
clone size: NA

CDR3 DNA: TGTGCCAGTAAGGGACTAGCGGGAGGAGAGCAGTACTTC
CDR3 protein: CASKGLAGGEQYF
V gene: TRBV19
D gene: TRBD2
J gene: TRBJ2-7
clone size: NA

CDR3 DNA: TGTGCCAGCAGCCCAGGGTATGGCTACACCTTC
CDR3 protein: CASSPGYGYTF
V gene: TRBV5-4
D gene: NA
J gene: TRBJ1-2
clone size: NA

CDR3 DNA: TGTGCCAGTAGTATCTCCGGGGTCTTATCCCCCTGGGGGGAGCTGTTTTTT
CDR3 protein: CASSISGVLSPWGELFF
V gene: TRBV19
D gene: NA
J gene: TRBJ2-2
clone size: NA

CDR3 DNA: TGTGCCAGTAGTTTGGGGCCTCAGAGTTTCAATGAGCAGTTCTTC
CDR3 protein: CASSLGPQSFNEQFF
V gene: TRBV19
D gene: NA
J gene: TRBJ2-1
clone size: medium-sized

CDR3 DNA: TGTGCCAGCAGTGAAGGGGGGGGGCAGGGATTAATTCGGCAGTTCTTC
CDR3 protein: CASSEGGGQGLIRQFF
V gene: TRBV6-1
D gene: NA
J gene: TRBJ2-1
clone size: NA

CDR3 DNA: TGTGCCAGCAGGTCTCCGGGACAGCTTTCTAATGAAAAACTGTTTTTT
CDR3 protein: CASRSPGQLSNEKLFF
V gene: TRBV28
D gene: TRBD1
J gene: TRBJ1-4
clone size: NA

CDR3 DNA: TGTGCCAGCAGCTTTCTGCAGGGGCCCGGCAATGAGCAGTTCTTC
CDR3 protein: CASSFLQGPGNEQFF
V gene: TRBV5-8
D gene: NA
J gene: TRBJ2-1
clone size: NA

CDR3 DNA: TGTGCCAGCAGCCCACCGGGGGGGATTACTAGCGCCGCGATCACCGGGGAGCTGTTTTTT
CDR3 protein: CASSPPGGITSAAITGELFF
V gene: TRBV21-1
D gene: NA
J gene: TRBJ2-2
clone size: NA